This is a list of T cell receptor beta chains from one sample in a study of regulatory T cells in long-lasting Graves disease. Each CDR3 protein is one row after TCRdb ran MiXCR on the multiplex PCR reads. The sample lists 350,000 to 500,000 distinct CDR3 sequences; less than 15% were seen once. A further study also used this sample, focusing on T cells in Graves' hyperthyroidism and ophthalmopathy.

This material consisted of peripheral blood mononuclear cells (PBMCs), taken at new diagnosis, from a patient treated with antithyroid drugs. These receptors were obtained from a woman in her 50s with Graves disease. Each CDR3 is given with its conserved first and last residue. Each record gives: J gene, V gene, clone size, D gene, CDR3 protein, CDR3 DNA. A D gene is named only where the DNA matches it firmly. Not all rows give a size; the values are once, few, many and, for expanded clones, a class.

j_call: TRBJ2-7
v_call: TRBV5-1
clone_size: NA
d_call: TRBD1
cdr3_aa: CASSAGGAESEQYF
cdr3_nt: TGCGCCAGCAGCGCAGGGGGCGCGGAATCCGAGCAGTACTTC

j_call: TRBJ2-5
v_call: TRBV7-8
clone_size: NA
d_call: TRBD2
cdr3_aa: CASSPMGPSGRVRRQETQYF
cdr3_nt: TGTGCCAGCAGCCCCATGGGCCCGAGCGGGAGGGTCAGGAGGCAAGAGACCCAGTACTTC

j_call: TRBJ2-5
v_call: TRBV7-8
clone_size: many
d_call: NA
cdr3_aa: CASNSLPGKMETQYF
cdr3_nt: TGTGCCAGCAACTCCCTTCCCGGAAAGATGGAGACCCAGTACTTC

j_call: TRBJ1-2
v_call: TRBV7-9
clone_size: many
d_call: NA
cdr3_aa: CASSFNGGRFECTF
cdr3_nt: TGTGCCAGCAGCTTCAACGGGGGGAGGTTCGAGTGCACCTTC

j_call: TRBJ2-3
v_call: TRBV18
clone_size: NA
d_call: NA
cdr3_aa: CASSPTADSTDTEYF
cdr3_nt: TGTGCCAGCTCACCGACTGCAGACTCAACAGATACGGAGTATTTT

j_call: TRBJ2-1
v_call: TRBV30
clone_size: many
d_call: NA
cdr3_aa: CAWSWRGHNEQFF
cdr3_nt: TGTGCCTGGAGTTGGCGGGGTCACAATGAGCAGTTCTTC

j_call: TRBJ2-2
v_call: TRBV7-8
clone_size: few
d_call: TRBD2
cdr3_aa: CASSLFGTSGMGSGELFF
cdr3_nt: TGTGCCAGCAGCTTATTCGGGACTAGCGGGATGGGGTCCGGGGAGCTGTTTTTT

j_call: TRBJ2-3
v_call: TRBV29-1
clone_size: many
d_call: TRBD2
cdr3_aa: CSVVRLAGRTDTQYF
cdr3_nt: TGCAGCGTTGTTAGACTAGCGGGGAGGACAGATACGCAGTATTTT

j_call: TRBJ2-5
v_call: TRBV7-9
clone_size: NA
d_call: NA
cdr3_aa: CATISGLETQYF
cdr3_nt: TGTGCCACAATAAGCGGACTAGAGACCCAGTACTTC

j_call: TRBJ2-5
v_call: TRBV7-2
clone_size: NA
d_call: TRBD2
cdr3_aa: CASTERAGEETQYF
cdr3_nt: TGTGCCAGCACCGAGAGGGCGGGAGAAGAGACCCAGTACTTC

j_call: TRBJ2-1
v_call: TRBV7-9
clone_size: many
d_call: NA
cdr3_aa: CASSLRDTPYNEQFF
cdr3_nt: TGTGCCAGCAGCTTAAGGGACACCCCATACAATGAGCAGTTCTTC

j_call: TRBJ2-3
v_call: TRBV28
clone_size: NA
d_call: TRBD1
cdr3_aa: CASSLSQGAVDTQYF
cdr3_nt: TGTGCCAGCAGTTTATCTCAGGGGGCCGTAGATACGCAGTATTTT

j_call: TRBJ2-3
v_call: TRBV9
clone_size: few
d_call: NA
cdr3_aa: CASSVGSSDSTDTQYF
cdr3_nt: TGTGCCAGCAGCGTAGGGAGTAGCGATAGCACAGATACGCAGTATTTT

j_call: TRBJ2-7
v_call: TRBV20-1
clone_size: NA
d_call: TRBD2
cdr3_aa: CSANVGSGNIVYEQYF
cdr3_nt: TGCAGTGCTAATGTTGGTAGCGGGAATATAGTGTACGAGCAGTACTTC

j_call: TRBJ1-2
v_call: TRBV12-3/TRBV12-4
clone_size: many
d_call: NA
cdr3_aa: CASSFTGQGGGYTF
cdr3_nt: TGTGCCAGCAGTTTTACAGGGCAGGGCGGCGGCTACACCTTC

j_call: TRBJ2-1
v_call: TRBV3-1
clone_size: many
d_call: NA
cdr3_aa: CASSQYRVSSYNEQFF
cdr3_nt: TGTGCCAGCAGCCAGTACAGGGTAAGCTCCTACAATGAGCAGTTCTTC

j_call: TRBJ1-5
v_call: TRBV6-1
clone_size: NA
d_call: NA
cdr3_aa: CATRMGGGGGYSNQPQHF
cdr3_nt: TGTGCCACCAGGATGGGGGGCGGTGGGGGATATAGCAATCAGCCCCAGCATTTT

j_call: TRBJ2-1
v_call: TRBV24-1
clone_size: many
d_call: TRBD2
cdr3_aa: CATSENSGRVNEQFF
cdr3_nt: TGTGCCACCAGTGAGAATAGCGGGAGGGTCAATGAGCAGTTCTTC

j_call: TRBJ1-5
v_call: TRBV6-5
clone_size: many
d_call: NA
cdr3_aa: CASSYSWPGNSNQPQHF
cdr3_nt: TGTGCCAGCAGTTACTCGTGGCCGGGGAATAGCAATCAGCCCCAGCATTTT

j_call: TRBJ2-1
v_call: TRBV10-3
clone_size: NA
d_call: TRBD2
cdr3_aa: CAIRSRAGDYNEQFF
cdr3_nt: TGTGCCATCAGAAGTAGAGCGGGAGACTACAATGAGCAGTTCTTC

j_call: TRBJ2-5
v_call: TRBV5-6
clone_size: NA
d_call: NA
cdr3_aa: CASSLTGASVETQYF
cdr3_nt: TGTGCCAGCAGCTTAACCGGGGCGAGCGTGGAGACCCAGTACTTC

j_call: TRBJ2-1
v_call: TRBV28
clone_size: NA
d_call: NA
cdr3_aa: CASSRTGPRPEQFF
cdr3_nt: TGTGCCAGCAGCCGAACGGGACCCCGACCTGAGCAGTTCTTC

j_call: TRBJ2-7
v_call: TRBV9
clone_size: many
d_call: TRBD2
cdr3_aa: CASSVGTSGRIYEQYF
cdr3_nt: TGTGCCAGCAGCGTGGGAACTAGCGGGAGGATATACGAGCAGTACTTC

j_call: TRBJ1-6
v_call: TRBV6-5
clone_size: many
d_call: NA
cdr3_aa: CASSYSDPGRTSSYNSPLHF
cdr3_nt: TGTGCCAGCAGTTACTCAGATCCCGGCAGGACAAGCTCCTATAATTCACCCCTCCACTTT

j_call: TRBJ2-5
v_call: TRBV3-1
clone_size: many
d_call: NA
cdr3_aa: CASSNGVGEETQYF
cdr3_nt: TGTGCCAGCAGCAACGGCGTTGGGGAAGAGACCCAGTACTTC

j_call: TRBJ2-7
v_call: TRBV28
clone_size: NA
d_call: TRBD1
cdr3_aa: CASKRQGAPYEQYF
cdr3_nt: TGTGCCAGCAAACGACAGGGGGCCCCCTACGAGCAGTACTTC

j_call: TRBJ1-1
v_call: TRBV6-5
clone_size: many
d_call: NA
cdr3_aa: CASSYSQGAVAFF
cdr3_nt: TGTGCCAGCAGTTACTCGCAGGGCGCGGTGGCTTTCTTT

j_call: TRBJ2-5
v_call: TRBV7-9
clone_size: NA
d_call: NA
cdr3_aa: CASSSLARETQYF
cdr3_nt: TGTGCCAGCAGCTCCCTAGCGCGGGAGACCCAGTACTTC

j_call: TRBJ1-1
v_call: TRBV10-3
clone_size: NA
d_call: TRBD1
cdr3_aa: CATGQGSAEAFF
cdr3_nt: TGTGCCACCGGACAGGGAAGCGCTGAAGCTTTCTTT

j_call: TRBJ2-7
v_call: TRBV7-2
clone_size: NA
d_call: NA
cdr3_aa: CASSLRLRNEQYF
cdr3_nt: TGTGCCAGCAGCTTACGGCTGAGAAACGAGCAGTACTTC

j_call: TRBJ1-2
v_call: TRBV19
clone_size: NA
d_call: TRBD1
cdr3_aa: CASSIGTERYGYTF
cdr3_nt: TGTGCCAGTAGTATCGGGACAGAACGTTATGGCTACACCTTC

j_call: TRBJ1-2
v_call: TRBV24-1
clone_size: many
d_call: TRBD1
cdr3_aa: CATSDPGTADGYTF
cdr3_nt: TGTGCCACCAGTGATCCCGGGACAGCGGATGGCTACACCTTC

j_call: TRBJ1-4
v_call: TRBV7-9
clone_size: many
d_call: TRBD1
cdr3_aa: CASSLAGDRGEKLFF
cdr3_nt: TGTGCCAGCAGCTTAGCAGGGGACAGGGGAGAAAAACTGTTTTTT

j_call: TRBJ2-5
v_call: TRBV6-2/TRBV6-3
clone_size: many
d_call: TRBD2
cdr3_aa: CASSPLGGGETQYF
cdr3_nt: TGTGCCAGCAGTCCCCTCGGGGGGGGAGAGACCCAGTACTTC

j_call: TRBJ1-2
v_call: TRBV9
clone_size: many
d_call: NA
cdr3_aa: CASSVAAVGDLGYTF
cdr3_nt: TGTGCCAGCAGCGTAGCAGCGGTCGGGGATTTAGGCTACACCTTC

j_call: TRBJ2-7
v_call: TRBV20-1
clone_size: many
d_call: NA
cdr3_aa: CSARGQADYEQYF
cdr3_nt: TGCAGTGCTAGAGGACAGGCAGACTACGAGCAGTACTTC

j_call: TRBJ1-5
v_call: TRBV4-1
clone_size: few
d_call: TRBD1
cdr3_aa: CASSQVQQGNQPQHF
cdr3_nt: TGCGCCAGCAGCCAAGTACAACAGGGGAATCAGCCCCAGCATTTT

j_call: TRBJ1-6
v_call: TRBV10-3
clone_size: many
d_call: TRBD1
cdr3_aa: CAISGGRGDSPLHF
cdr3_nt: TGTGCCATCAGTGGAGGCAGGGGGGATTCACCCCTCCACTTT

j_call: TRBJ2-5
v_call: TRBV6-5
clone_size: many
d_call: NA
cdr3_aa: CASSWNFGEETQYF
cdr3_nt: TGTGCCAGCAGTTGGAACTTTGGGGAAGAGACCCAGTACTTC

j_call: TRBJ2-5
v_call: TRBV27
clone_size: few
d_call: NA
cdr3_aa: CASREAGVAETQYF
cdr3_nt: TGTGCCAGCAGAGAGGCCGGGGTGGCAGAGACCCAGTACTTC

j_call: TRBJ2-6
v_call: TRBV7-9
clone_size: many
d_call: NA
cdr3_aa: CASSPPYQAYSGANVLTF
cdr3_nt: TGTGCCAGCAGCCCGCCATATCAGGCATACTCTGGGGCCAACGTCCTGACTTTC

j_call: TRBJ2-2
v_call: TRBV24-1
clone_size: many
d_call: TRBD2
cdr3_aa: CATSDSRLAGESTGELFF
cdr3_nt: TGTGCCACCAGTGATTCCCGACTAGCGGGAGAAAGCACCGGGGAGCTGTTTTTT

j_call: TRBJ2-1
v_call: TRBV2
clone_size: many
d_call: TRBD2
cdr3_aa: CASSDTSGSYNEQFF
cdr3_nt: TGTGCCAGCAGTGATACTAGCGGATCCTACAATGAGCAGTTCTTC

j_call: TRBJ2-3
v_call: TRBV7-7
clone_size: many
d_call: NA
cdr3_aa: CASSPGVADTDTQYF
cdr3_nt: TGTGCCAGCAGCCCCGGTGTAGCGGATACAGATACGCAGTATTTT

j_call: TRBJ2-7
v_call: TRBV20-1
clone_size: NA
d_call: TRBD1
cdr3_aa: CSARGEDRAHEQYF
cdr3_nt: TGCAGTGCTAGAGGGGAGGACAGGGCCCACGAGCAGTACTTC

j_call: TRBJ1-1
v_call: TRBV12-3/TRBV12-4
clone_size: few
d_call: NA
cdr3_aa: CAGSLMLADEAFF
cdr3_nt: TGTGCCGGCAGTTTGATGTTGGCGGATGAAGCTTTCTTT

j_call: TRBJ2-3
v_call: TRBV6-5
clone_size: NA
d_call: NA
cdr3_aa: CASSYPGAGRTDTQYF
cdr3_nt: TGTGCCAGCAGTTACCCCGGTGCGGGACGAACAGATACGCAGTATTTT